What follows are 6 T cell receptor beta chains derived from one specimen sequenced in a study of beta chain features in type 1 diabetes. Expressed TCRB transcripts were sequenced because the entire RNA isolate underwent reverse transcription. Profiling relied on immunoSEQ multiplex PCR, and the TCRdb table lists in-frame clones only, not all of them. The sample has fewer than 350,000 clones; roughly a fifth are singletons. The specimen was naive CD4+ T cells from blood. These receptors all come from a woman aged 18-30 years in good health.

About this clone itself: Other DNA sequences in this specimen translate into the identical CDR3. This chain connects TRBV5-1 to TRBJ2-4; D is ambiguous. Deletions cut 0 bases from V and 5 bases from J, with 6 bases between. The CDR3 extends over 13 amino acids. In germline, CDR1 is SGHRS, CDR2 YFSETQ. The CDR3 DNA is TGCGCCAGCAGCTTGGCCGGTCAAAACATTCAGTACTTC. Its protein product is CASSLAGQNIQYF.

For the CDR3, the DNA is TGTGCCAGCAGCTTCGGGGTGGGAGTAACCGGGGAGCTGTTTTTT. Amino acids: CASSFGVGVTGELFF. The chain combines TRBV11-2 with TRBJ2-2; D is possibly TRBD2 (5 bases). This CDR3 contains 15 residues. Between the trimmed V and J ends, which lost 3 bases and 5 bases, there was a span of 13 bases. Germline V gives CDR1 SGHAT, CDR2 FQNNGV.

This chain connects TRBV10-3 to TRBJ2-5; 8 positions match TRBD2. V shed 10 bases, J shed 3 bases, and the junction held 7 bases outside the gene matches. Germline CDR1 and CDR2: ENHRY and SYGVKD. The CDR3 runs to 13 residues. CDR3 amino acids: CATAPGLEETQYF. In DNA form, the CDR3 reads TGTGCCACCGCCCCGGGACTAGAAGAGACCCAGTACTTC.

The rearrangement links TRBV21-1 to TRBJ2-1; TRBD2 reflects the table's D call only, with no check against the DNA. TRBV21-1 is tagged as a pseudogene. CDR3 size: 16 residues. In DNA form, the CDR3 reads TGTGCCAGCAGCTCTCTTAGCGAGAGGGCTTACAATGAGCAGTTCTTC. The encoded protein is CASSSLSERAYNEQFF.

This clone was seen only once. This chain uses TRBV7-9 with TRBJ1-3; 7 nucleotides agree with TRBD1. Germline loops: CDR1 SEHNR, CDR2 FQNEAQ (reference sequence). V lost 3 bases to trimming and J lost 3 bases; unmatched junction nucleotides: 8. There are 16 residues in the CDR3. CDR3 amino acids: CASSFKQGLVGNTIYF. The CDR3 region has the DNA TGTGCCAGCAGCTTTAAACAGGGGCTGGTTGGAAACACCATATATTTT.

This clone was counted only a few times. The genes are TRBV5-1 and TRBJ2-1; TRBD2 aligns across 8 bases. V shed 2 bases, J shed 9 bases, and the junction held 4 bases outside the gene matches. The CDR3 is made up of 13 amino acids. Germline assignment: CDR1 SGHRS and CDR2 YFSETQ. The DNA for the CDR3 is TGCGCCAGCAGCTTAGGAACTAGCGGTGAGCAGTTCTTC. As protein: CASSLGTSGEQFF.